The 30 T cell receptor beta chains reported below all come from one sample, sequenced in a study of T cell repertoires in cytomegalovirus infection. TCRdb re-derived calls from the reads in MiXCR, one entry per CDR3 protein. The data contain fewer than 550,000 distinct CDR3 sequences, 26% of them singletons. Sequencing input: PBMCs. Receptors were obtained from a human donor in good health (CMV status not recorded). Some clones in this sample may be carry-over from other donors' samples.

This clonotype has at least ten counts. The rearrangement joins TRBV6-2 or TRBV6-3 to TRBJ1-1; 9 bases line up with TRBD1. Trimming took 8 bases from V and 7 from J; bases not matched to a gene: 20. CDR1 and CDR2 from the germline V gene are MNHEY and SVGEGT. The CDR3 extends over 17 amino acids. DNA of the CDR3: TGTGCCAGCTCTCGAAAGGGACAGGGAGTAGGGTATGGTGAAGCTTTCTTT. Its translation is CASSRKGQGVGYGEAFF.

This clonotype appeared a few times. The V call is TRBV19, the J call TRBJ1-1, with TRBD1 as a possible D gene (6 bases). V was shortened by 6 bases and J by 5 bases, with 13 bases between the two germline ends. CDR3 length: 13 residues. Germline CDR1 and CDR2: LNHDA and SQIVND (reference sequence). In DNA, the CDR3 is TGTGCCAGTAGAACACAGGGTTTTACTGAAGCTTTCTTT. Its protein product is CASRTQGFTEAFF. The full variable domain, completed using reference TRBV19 and TRBJ1-1, is DGGITQSPKYLFRKEGQNVTLSCEQNLNHDAMYWYRQDPGQGLRLIYYSQIVNDFQKGDIAEGYSVSREKKESFPLTVTSAQKNPTAFYLCASRTQGFTEAFFGQGTRLTVV.

This clonotype has ten or more counts. CDR3 coding DNA: TGTGCCAGCAGTTACTCAGAACTAGACGGAGGACCCCCCAATGAGCAGTTCTTC. This gives the protein CASSYSELDGGPPNEQFF. The chain joins TRBV6-5 to TRBJ2-1; D may be TRBD2 (5 bases). The CDR3 contains 18 residues. Per germline, CDR1 MNHEY and CDR2 SVGAGI. V gave up 0 bases and J gave up 6 bases, with 21 bases separating them.

V and J are TRBV11-3 and TRBJ1-2; D unclear. CDR3 length: 14 residues. Germline assignment: CDR1 SGHNT and CDR2 YENEEA. Trimming took 0 bases from V and 7 from J, leaving 12 bases between them. This chain's CDR3 is CASSLDPQYSGYTF. In nucleotides, the CDR3 is TGTGCCAGCAGCTTAGATCCACAATACTCTGGCTACACCTTC.

This chain joins TRBV6-2 or TRBV6-3 and TRBJ2-1; 13 bases agree with TRBD2. Germline CDR1 MNHEY, CDR2 SVGEGT. The CDR3 has 14 amino acids. V was pared by 10 bases and J by 10 bases, with 10 bases of the junction left unmatched. CDR3 coding DNA: TGTGCCATAACCGGGACTAGCGGGACTGGGGAGCAGTTCTTC. Residues: CAITGTSGTGEQFF.

The chain recombines TRBV7-6 with TRBJ1-2; D gene unclear. Trimming took 2 bases from V and 2 from J, leaving 9 bases between them. This CDR3 region has 14 residues. Looked up from germline, CDR1 is SGHVS and CDR2 is FNYEAQ. CDR3 nucleotides: TGTGCCAGCAGCTTATTCGGGGTGAACTATGGCTACACCTTC. It encodes CASSLFGVNYGYTF.

The chain links TRBV14 to TRBJ2-3; unclear D gene. The CDR3 loop spans 15 amino acids. V was clipped by 4 bases and J by 3 bases, with 14 bases between them. Germline assignment: CDR1 SGHDN and CDR2 FVKESK. CDR3 region: CASSPWTRKTDTQYF. Here the CDR3 DNA reads TGTGCCAGCAGCCCATGGACCAGGAAAACAGATACGCAGTATTTT.

This clonotype was counted a few times. V gene TRBV6-5 combines with J gene TRBJ1-3; D is ambiguous. Trimming pared 6 bases from V and 4 bases from J, leaving 16 bases between. CDR1 is MNHEY, CDR2 SVGAGI, per germline. The CDR3 runs to 15 residues. The CDR3 loop is CASSRTPGVGNTIYF. The CDR3 DNA reads as TGTGCCAGCAGCCGGACGCCGGGAGTCGGAAACACCATATATTTT.

This clonotype was found once. This sequence joins TRBV12-3 or TRBV12-4 and TRBJ1-6, with 7 positions matching TRBD1. This CDR3 region has 14 residues. Trimming removed 5 bases from V and 7 bases from J; junction bases left unmatched: 5. The CDR3 is CASSAGTANSPLHF. The CDR3 DNA reads as TGTGCCAGCAGTGCCGGGACAGCAAATTCACCCCTCCACTTT.

This clonotype was counted only a few times. V usage is TRBV7-3 and J usage is TRBJ2-3; 12 bases align to TRBD2. Germline CDR1 SGHTA, CDR2 FQGTGA. The CDR3 runs to 17 residues. V shed 5 bases, J shed 5 bases, and the junction held 11 bases outside the gene matches. CDR3 DNA: TGTGCCAGCAGCCTTCCGACTAGCGGGAGAGCGGAAGATACGCAGTATTTT. Protein product: CASSLPTSGRAEDTQYF.

The rearrangement links TRBV20-1 to TRBJ2-7; 11 bases map to TRBD2. Germline V CDR1 and CDR2: DFQATT, SNEGSKA (reference sequence). This CDR3 is built from 13 residues. J lost 2 bases, V lost 4 bases, and 1 base had no gene match. CDR3 amino acids: CSAISGRAYEQYF. The CDR3 nucleotides are TGCAGTGCTATTAGCGGGAGGGCCTACGAGCAGTACTTC.

V is TRBV11-3 and J is TRBJ1-4; perhaps TRBD1 as D (6 bases). This CDR3 is built from 13 residues. Between the trimmed V and J ends, which lost 8 bases and 7 bases, there was a span of 14 bases. Germline CDR1 reads SGHNT; CDR2 reads YENEEA. CDR3: CASAGEGVEKLFF. DNA of the CDR3: TGTGCCAGCGCCGGGGAGGGGGTTGAAAAACTGTTTTTT.

The chain links TRBV6-5 to TRBJ2-7, with D possibly TRBD2 on 6 matching bases. Germline assignment: CDR1 MNHEY and CDR2 SVGAGI. Trimming stripped 0 bases from V and 2 bases from J, with 17 bases between. CDR3 length: 17 residues. CDR3 residues: CASSYSSAGEVAYEQYF. DNA for the CDR3: TGTGCCAGCAGTTACTCTAGCGCCGGGGAGGTGGCCTACGAGCAGTACTTC.

The V and J genes are TRBV28 and TRBJ1-4; D is ambiguous. Trimming removed 3 bases at V and 5 bases at J, with 7 bases between. The CDR3 extends over 13 amino acids. Germline V lookup: CDR1 MDHEN, CDR2 SYDVKM. The chain's CDR3 is CASSFEPNEKLFF. CDR3 nucleotide sequence: TGTGCCAGCAGTTTTGAACCGAATGAAAAACTGTTTTTT.

The CDR3 spells CSVGGIQGPGNEQFF. In DNA, the CDR3 is TGCAGCGTGGGGGGAATACAGGGGCCAGGAAATGAGCAGTTCTTC. V is TRBV29-1 and J is TRBJ2-1; D possibly corresponds to TRBD1 (7 bases). V was trimmed by 6 bases and J by 7 bases, leaving 22 bases between them. Germline V gives CDR1 SQVTM, CDR2 ANQGSEA. The CDR3 runs to 15 residues.

The table lists this clonotype with many counts. The chain combines TRBV7-2 with TRBJ2-1; D possibly matches TRBD1 or TRBD2 (5 bases each). Germline assignment: CDR1 SGHTA and CDR2 FQGNSA. This CDR3 spans 16 amino acids. V was clipped by 5 bases and J by 4 bases, with 18 bases between them. In DNA, the CDR3 is TGTGCCAGCAGCCCTTCCGGCGGGCGGACATACAATGAGCAGTTCTTC. Translating it yields CASSPSGGRTYNEQFF.

This clonotype has just a few counts. In DNA form, the CDR3 reads TGCAGCGTTGAAGAGTTTGGACAGGACTATGGCTACACCTTC. Translated: CSVEEFGQDYGYTF. The chain is built from TRBV29-1 and TRBJ1-2; 7 bases fit TRBD1. Trimming at V came to 0 bases and at J to 3 bases, leaving 4 bases not matched to a gene. This CDR3 spans 14 amino acids. Germline-derived CDR1 and CDR2 are SQVTM and ANQGSEA.

The table lists this clonotype with a few counts. The V and J genes are TRBV4-3 and TRBJ2-7; 7 bases are shared with TRBD1. The CDR3 consists of 16 residues. Germline-derived CDR1 and CDR2 are LGHNA and YSLEER. Unmatched junction bases numbered 8, after V lost 2 bases and J lost 1 base. CDR3 DNA sequence: TGCGCCAGCAGCCAATTTATTGGGGGACAGTCCTACGAGCAGTACTTC. Protein product: CASSQFIGGQSYEQYF.

The V and J genes are TRBV7-9 and TRBJ2-1, with TRBD1 matching over 8 bases. After removal of 2 bases from V and 13 bases from J, the junction contained 7 bases not matched to a gene. From germline, CDR1 is SEHNR and CDR2 FQNEAQ (reference sequence). The CDR3 is made up of 13 amino acids. The CDR3 here is CASSLITGGPQFF. CDR3 bases: TGTGCCAGCAGCTTAATAACAGGGGGTCCCCAGTTCTTC.

This clonotype showed up just a few times. The chain carries TRBV28 and TRBJ1-1, with a possible D match to TRBD1 (5 bases). CDR3 length: 14 amino acids. The germline gives CDR1 MDHEN, CDR2 SYDVKM. Trimming removed 3 bases from V and 0 bases from J, with 8 bases in between. The CDR3 here is CASSFQGMNTEAFF. DNA for the CDR3: TGTGCCAGCAGTTTTCAGGGAATGAACACTGAAGCTTTCTTT.

CDR3 loop: CASSLPQELDTQYF. Here the CDR3 DNA reads TGTGCCAGCAGCTTACCGCAGGAGTTAGATACGCAGTATTTT. The rearrangement joins TRBV7-9 to TRBJ2-3, with D unresolved. V dropped 2 bases and J dropped 5 bases, with 11 bases sitting between them. Germline V gene lookup returns CDR1 SEHNR and CDR2 FQNEAQ (reference sequence). The CDR3 sequence is 14 residues long.

This clonotype has only a few counts. The genes are TRBV7-9 and TRBJ1-3; possibly TRBD1 for D (5 bases). There are 13 residues in the CDR3. Trimming removed 2 bases at V and 4 bases at J, with 6 bases between. The germline gives CDR1 SEHNR, CDR2 FQNEAQ (reference sequence). This CDR3 is CASSLRDGNTIYF. CDR3 in DNA: TGTGCCAGCAGCTTAAGGGACGGAAACACCATATATTTT.

The J gene is TRBJ2-7, the V gene TRBV6-2 or TRBV6-3, with 7 bases matching TRBD1. CDR1 and CDR2 from the germline V gene are MNHEY and SVGEGT. The CDR3 loop spans 14 amino acids. The junction had 9 bases not matched to a gene; V was cut back by 4 bases and J by 6 bases. The CDR3 is CASSLPTGLFEQYV. CDR3 nucleotide sequence: TGTGCCAGCAGTTTGCCGACAGGGTTGTTCGAGCAGTACGTC.

The CDR3 here is CSAPRTSGANNEQFF. CDR3 nucleotides: TGCAGTGCTCCGAGGACTAGCGGGGCAAACAATGAGCAGTTCTTC. The rearrangement links TRBV20-1 to TRBJ2-1, with TRBD2 identical over 12 bases. The CDR3 length is 15 residues. CDR1 is DFQATT, CDR2 SNEGSKA, per germline (reference sequence). V gave up 5 bases and J gave up 5 bases; unmatched junction bases: 7.

In this sample, this clonotype turned up a few times. The chain links TRBV9 to TRBJ2-2; TRBD1 aligns across 9 bases. Germline trimming cut 2 bases from V and 4 bases from J; bases unmatched to any gene: 3. This CDR3 contains 15 residues. Germline V gives CDR1 SGDLS, CDR2 YYNGEE. This CDR3 reads CASSVDRGVTGELFF. CDR3 DNA: TGTGCCAGCAGCGTCGACAGGGGGGTCACCGGGGAGCTGTTTTTT. Combining the CDR3 with reference TRBV9 and TRBJ2-2 gives the whole variable domain DSGVTQTPKHLITATGQRVTLRCSPRSGDLSVYWYQQSLDQGLQFLIQYYNGEERAKGNILERFSAQQFPDLHSELNLSSLELGDSALYFCASSVDRGVTGELFFGEGSRLTVL.

This clonotype was seen a handful of times. For the CDR3, the DNA is TGCAGCGTTGAAGTCCGACAGGGGGCCATGAACACTGAAGCTTTCTTT. This codes for CSVEVRQGAMNTEAFF. V gene TRBV29-1 combines with J gene TRBJ1-1, with 10 nucleotides matching TRBD1. J was trimmed by 0 bases and V by 1 base; bases with no gene match: 5. CDR1 and CDR2 (germline): SQVTM, ANQGSEA. The CDR3 is 16 amino acids.

The rearrangement joins TRBV6-2 or TRBV6-3 to TRBJ2-1; 8 nucleotides line up with TRBD2. The CDR3 loop spans 14 amino acids. After removal of 5 bases from V and 4 bases from J, the junction contained 4 bases not matched to a gene. Germline lookup yields CDR1 MNHEY and CDR2 SVGEGT. In nucleotides, the CDR3 is TGTGCCAGCAGTGACGTAGCGGGGTACAATGAGCAGTTCTTC. Translation gives CASSDVAGYNEQFF.

This clonotype was seen a handful of times. V is TRBV7-9 and J is TRBJ2-7; tentative D call: TRBD2 (6 bases). The germline CDR1 and CDR2 sequences are SEHNR and FQNEAQ (reference sequence). V was pared by 11 bases and J by 3 bases, with 8 bases between. This CDR3 is built from 10 residues. CDR3 in amino acids: CAVGGYEQYV. DNA for the CDR3: TGTGCCGTGGGGGGCTACGAGCAGTACGTC.

This clonotype occurred once. The rearrangement uses TRBV29-1 and TRBJ1-2, with 10 nucleotides matching TRBD1. The V gene's germline CDR1 is SQVTM and CDR2 ANQGSEA. The V and J ends lost 4 bases and 3 bases, in that order; junction bases with no gene match: 5. CDR3 length equals 14 residues. CDR3 residues: CSVGGTGAHYGYTF. Written as DNA, the CDR3 is TGCAGCGTTGGGGGGACAGGGGCTCACTATGGCTACACCTTC.

This clonotype was counted ten times or more. The gene calls are TRBV7-6 and TRBJ1-1; D remains unclear. Germline CDR1 SGHVS, CDR2 FNYEAQ. This CDR3 has 15 residues. V dropped 1 base and J dropped 1 base, with 10 bases sitting between them. CDR3 protein: CASSLDRYGNTEAFF. The CDR3 coding sequence is TGTGCCAGCAGCTTAGATAGGTACGGGAACACTGAAGCTTTCTTT.